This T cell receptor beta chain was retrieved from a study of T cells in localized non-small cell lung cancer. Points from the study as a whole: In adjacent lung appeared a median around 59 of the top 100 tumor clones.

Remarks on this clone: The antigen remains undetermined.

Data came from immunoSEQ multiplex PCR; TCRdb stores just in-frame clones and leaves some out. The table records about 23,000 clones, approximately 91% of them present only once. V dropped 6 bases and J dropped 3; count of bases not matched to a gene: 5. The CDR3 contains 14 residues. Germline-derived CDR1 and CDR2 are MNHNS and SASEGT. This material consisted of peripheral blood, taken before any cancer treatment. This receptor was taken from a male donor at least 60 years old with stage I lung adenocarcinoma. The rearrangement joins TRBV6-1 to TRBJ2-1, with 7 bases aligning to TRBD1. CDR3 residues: CASRHRDSYNEQFF. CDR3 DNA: TGTGCCAGCAGGCACCGGGACAGCTACAATGAGCAGTTCTTC.